The sequence of this TCR beta chain was determined in a study of CD8 T cells in ankylosing spondylitis. Points from the study as a whole: What appeared characteristic of ankylosing spondylitis blood was a TCR beta motif of eight highly homologous variants.

Worth noting for this clonotype: The target antigen is unknown.

MiXCR was run by TCRdb on the 5' RACE reads, yielding one entry per CDR3 protein. The sample contains about 210,000 distinct CDR3 sequences, less than 9.5% of which appear only once. The clonotype comes from a female donor with ankylosing spondylitis or in good health (not recorded which). The material sequenced was blood, either unsorted or a sorted T cell fraction (not recorded which).

The CDR3 DNA reads TGTGCCAGCAGGCGCCAACTAGCGGGAGTTGTTAGCGGGGAGCTGTTTTTT. Its protein is CASRRQLAGVVSGELFF. The rearrangement uses TRBV6-2 or TRBV6-3 and TRBJ2-2; TRBD2 agrees at 11 bases. The CDR3 runs 17 residues. Germline CDR1 reads MNHEY; CDR2 reads SVGEGT. The J segment lost 7 bases and the V segment lost 6 bases, leaving 13 bases of the junction unmatched.